This T cell receptor (beta chain) came from a study of blood T cell repertoires in COVID-19. Study in general: The United States, Italy and Spain supplied acute and convalescent COVID-19 samples. Sources were T cells, B-cell-depleted T cells, or PBMCs; the material itself was cDNA or gDNA.

In its sample, this clone was seen a few times. As originally analysed: Researchers report that nucleated cell counts were estimated from reference gene primer amplification. The table came from immunoSEQ multiplex PCR; TCRdb's copy has only in-frame clones and leaves some out. V, J and clone size reflect that table, while D and trimming were determined from the DNA. The table lists about 130,000 clones, about 70% of them singletons. V lost 3 bases to trimming and J lost 6 bases, with 15 bases between them. Germline-derived CDR1 and CDR2 are SGHRS and YFSETQ. The CDR3 has 14 amino acids. Source material: peripheral blood. The clonotype originates from a man in his 60s with acute or convalescent COVID-19. The chain is built from TRBV5-1 and TRBJ1-2; D possibly corresponds to TRBD1 (5 bases). The chain's CDR3 is CASSSDQGIHGYTF. The CDR3 bases are TGCGCCAGCAGCTCCGACCAGGGAATTCATGGCTACACCTTC. The variable domain in full, with the rest retrieved from reference TRBV5-1 and TRBJ1-2, is KAGVTQTPRYLIKTRGQQVTLSCSPISGHRSVSWYQQTPGQGLQFLFEYFSETQRNKGNFPGRFSGRQFSNSRSEMNVSTLELGDSALYLCASSSDQGIHGYTFGSGTRLTVV.